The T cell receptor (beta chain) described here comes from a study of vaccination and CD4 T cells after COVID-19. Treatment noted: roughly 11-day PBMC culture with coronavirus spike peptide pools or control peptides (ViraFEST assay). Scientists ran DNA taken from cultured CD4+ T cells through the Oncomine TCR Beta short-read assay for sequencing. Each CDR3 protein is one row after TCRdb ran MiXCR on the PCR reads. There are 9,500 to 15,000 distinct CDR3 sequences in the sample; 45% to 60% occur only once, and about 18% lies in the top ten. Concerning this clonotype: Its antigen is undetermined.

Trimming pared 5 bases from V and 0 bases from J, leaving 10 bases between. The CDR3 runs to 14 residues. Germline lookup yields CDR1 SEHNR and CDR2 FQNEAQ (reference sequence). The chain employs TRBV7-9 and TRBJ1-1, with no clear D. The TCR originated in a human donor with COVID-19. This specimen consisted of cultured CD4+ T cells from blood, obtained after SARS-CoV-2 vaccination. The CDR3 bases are TGTGCCAGCAGCCGGAGTCTTATGAACACTGAAGCTTTCTTT. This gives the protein CASSRSLMNTEAFF. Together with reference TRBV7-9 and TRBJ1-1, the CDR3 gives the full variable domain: DTGVSQNPRHKITKRGQNVTFRCDPISEHNRLYWYRQTLGQGPEFLTYFQNEAQLEKSRLLSDRFSAERPKGSFSTLEIQRTEQGDSAMYLCASSRSLMNTEAFFGQGTRLTVV.